Following are 20 T cell receptor beta chains from one sample sequenced in a study of T cells in Graves' hyperthyroidism and ophthalmopathy. Amplified regions were TCR beta CDR3 sequences from RNA transcripts. First-round RT-PCR of the TCR CDR3 relied on the HTBI primer set. TCRdb recomputed calls from the multiplex PCR reads with MiXCR, one row per CDR3 protein. The sample yields 410,000 or so distinct CDR3 sequences, 14% to 15% seen once. The sequenced sample consisted of blood. The receptors originated from a man aged 18-30 years with Graves' ophthalmopathy.

This clonotype has only a few counts. For the CDR3, the DNA is TGTGCCAGCTCACCCCAGCCCCAAGAGACCCAGTACTTC. It yields the protein CASSPQPQETQYF. The chain is built from TRBV18 and TRBJ2-5; no firm D call. The CDR3 totals 13 residues. Between the trimmed V and J ends, which lost 3 bases and 1 base, there was a span of 6 bases. Germline CDR1 and CDR2: KGHSH and LQKENI.

This clonotype was counted many times. The chain has TRBV12-3 or TRBV12-4 and TRBJ1-2; D ambiguous. This CDR3 is built from 15 residues. V lost 1 base and J 3 bases, leaving 12 bases between the germline ends. CDR3 loop: CASSLEGGGHYGYTF. For the CDR3, the DNA is TGTGCCAGCAGTTTAGAGGGCGGAGGGCACTATGGCTACACCTTC.

This clonotype was counted at least ten times. The V call is TRBV5-1, the J call TRBJ2-1, with 14 nucleotides matching TRBD2. V dropped 4 bases and J dropped 6; count of bases not matched to a gene: 6. The CDR3 has 16 amino acids. Germline V gene lookup returns CDR1 SGHRS and CDR2 YFSETQ. The CDR3 region has the DNA TGCGCCAGCAGCCCCAGACTAGCGGGAGGGCCCAATGAGCAGTTCTTC. As protein: CASSPRLAGGPNEQFF.

This clonotype has at least ten counts. The chain combines TRBV5-8 with TRBJ2-1; 7 bases map to TRBD2. This CDR3 contains 18 residues. Germline V CDR1 and CDR2: SGHTS, YDEGEE. With V trimmed by 0 bases and J by 4 bases, 13 bases remained unmatched. CDR3 bases: TGTGCCAGCAGCTTGGAAGGGATCAGCGGGGAACTTTACAATGAGCAGTTCTTC. This codes for CASSLEGISGELYNEQFF.

With regard to this clonotype: The junction departs from the called germline gene at one end, perhaps through a read error. The chain recombines TRBV20-1 with TRBJ2-3, with D uncertain. The CDR3 runs 11 residues. Germline CDR1 DFQATT, CDR2 SNEGSKA (reference sequence). CDR3: CSAYYTATQYF. CDR3 coding DNA: TGCAGTGCTTACTACACAGCTACGCAGTATTTT.

This clonotype was observed a handful of times. The chain carries TRBV6-1 and TRBJ2-7, with a tentative D call TRBD2 (6 bases). The CDR3 is 15 residues long. Trimming removed 4 bases from V and 3 bases from J, with 16 bases in between. Germline V gene lookup returns CDR1 MNHNS and CDR2 SASEGT. The CDR3 loop reads CASSGSRGSGYEQYF. As DNA, the CDR3 is TGTGCCAGCAGTGGAAGCCGGGGGAGTGGCTACGAGCAGTACTTC.

This clonotype was seen ten or more times. The V call is TRBV24-1, the J call TRBJ2-3; 8 bases fit TRBD2. Germline V gene lookup returns CDR1 KGHDR and CDR2 SFDVKD. CDR3 length equals 17 residues. J lost 2 bases, V lost 4 bases, and 10 bases had no gene match. In nucleotides, the CDR3 is TGTGCCACCAGTGACCCTCTTCTAGCGGGCCTCACAGATACGCAGTATTTT. Its translation is CATSDPLLAGLTDTQYF.

The V call is TRBV13, the J call TRBJ2-7, with TRBD1 identical over 9 bases. The CDR3 consists of 15 residues. After removal of 7 bases from V and 0 bases from J, the junction contained 7 bases not matched to a gene. Germline CDR1 is PRHDT and CDR2 is FYEKMQ (reference sequence). CDR3 in amino acids: CASTIRQGVSYEQYF. CDR3 nucleotide sequence: TGTGCCAGCACCATCAGACAGGGGGTCTCCTACGAGCAGTACTTC.

This clonotype was observed at least ten times. The V call is TRBV9, the J call TRBJ2-1; 7 bases match TRBD1. The CDR3 is made up of 15 amino acids. J lost 3 bases, V lost 0 bases, and 3 bases had no gene match. CDR1 is SGDLS, CDR2 YYNGEE, per germline. The CDR3 DNA reads as TGTGCCAGCAGCGTAGTTCAGGGGGTCTACAATGAGCAGTTCTTC. It encodes CASSVVQGVYNEQFF.

The genes are TRBV6-9 and TRBJ2-1; D remains ambiguous. The CDR3 runs to 12 residues. The ends were cut back, 2 bases at V and 8 bases at J, with 7 bases in the middle. Germline values: CDR1 MNHGY, CDR2 SVAAGI. Here the CDR3 DNA reads TGTGCCAGCAGTTATGCTGGGGATGAGCAGTTCTTC. Amino acids: CASSYAGDEQFF.

The rearrangement uses TRBV3-1 and TRBJ2-5; D gene uncertain. V lost 5 bases to trimming and J lost 2 bases, with 15 bases between them. The germline gives CDR1 LGHDT, CDR2 YNNKEL (reference sequence). The CDR3 is 15 residues long. The CDR3, as DNA: TGTGCCAGCAGCTGGTGGGCGAGAAGGCAAGAGACCCAGTACTTC. Translation: CASSWWARRQETQYF.

This clonotype occurred many times. The chain carries TRBV7-3 and TRBJ2-1; 11 bases align to TRBD2. The length of the CDR3 is 15 residues. Germline-derived CDR1 and CDR2 are SGHTA and FQGTGA. V shed 5 bases, J shed 4 bases, and the junction held 4 bases outside the gene matches. This chain's CDR3 is CASSVAGGEYNEQFF. Here the CDR3 DNA reads TGTGCCAGCAGCGTAGCGGGAGGGGAGTACAATGAGCAGTTCTTC.

With regard to this clonotype: A much larger clone is a single base away; this may be a read error. Likely a read error: the CDR3 ends without its conserved phenylalanine or tryptophan. The chain employs TRBV7-8 and TRBJ1-5; a possible D gene is TRBD1 (6 bases). Germline assignment: CDR1 SGHVS and CDR2 FQNEAQ. Trimming shortened V by 4 bases and J by 6 bases, and 10 bases separated the two germline ends. This CDR3 comprises 13 residues. As DNA, the CDR3 is TGTGCCAGCAGCTCCAACAGGGCTCAGCCCCAGCATCTT. It is translated as CASSSNRAQPQHL.

The chain uses TRBV11-2 and TRBJ2-1, with TRBD1 identical over 9 bases. Unmatched junction bases numbered 11, after V lost 5 bases and J lost 9 bases. The CDR3 runs 15 residues. Germline lookup yields CDR1 SGHAT and CDR2 FQNNGV. The CDR3 DNA sequence: TGTGCCAGCAGCCGATATGGACAGGGGATCGGTGAGCAGTTCTTC. Translating gives CASSRYGQGIGEQFF.

The V and J genes are TRBV28 and TRBJ1-6; the D is unclear. In germline, CDR1 is MDHEN, CDR2 SYDVKM. Deletions cut 4 bases from V and 7 bases from J, with 5 bases between. The CDR3 totals 12 residues. The CDR3 DNA sequence: TGTGCCAGCAGTTCCAACAATTCACCCCTCCACTTT. Protein product: CASSSNNSPLHF.

This clonotype appeared a few times. The chain uses TRBV2 and TRBJ2-2, with 8 positions matching TRBD2. Unmatched junction bases numbered 5, after V lost 8 bases and J lost 0 bases. The germline V gene encodes CDR1 SNHLY and CDR2 FYNNEI. This CDR3 region has 15 residues. The CDR3 nucleotides are TGTGCCAGCCTGGCGGGAGGCACGAACACCGGGGAGCTGTTTTTT. Its protein is CASLAGGTNTGELFF.

The chain combines TRBV11-1 with TRBJ2-1, with a possible D match to TRBD2 (7 bases). Trimming removed 4 bases at V and 9 bases at J, with 22 bases between. CDR3 length: 16 residues. Germline CDR1 reads SGHAT; CDR2 reads FQDESV (reference sequence). The CDR3 DNA follows: TGTGCCAGCAGCTCGGGGCCAGGGGACTACAAAAGTGAGCAGTTCTTC. Translating gives CASSSGPGDYKSEQFF.

This clonotype turned up a few times. The chain uses TRBV29-1 and TRBJ2-3; D remains unclear. This CDR3 has 13 amino acids. Germline values: CDR1 SQVTM, CDR2 ANQGSEA. V dropped 7 bases and J dropped 0 bases, with 11 bases sitting between them. The CDR3 nucleotides read TGCAGCGGGTGGGCAGCTAGCACAGATACGCAGTATTTT. Translated, it gives CSGWAASTDTQYF.

The J gene is TRBJ1-4, the V gene TRBV6-1; tentatively, D is TRBD1 (5 bases). Per the germline V gene, CDR1 is MNHNS and CDR2 is SASEGT. V was trimmed by 7 bases and J by 8 bases, leaving 11 bases between them. The CDR3 runs 12 residues. CDR3 loop: CASTGTREKLFF. The CDR3 region has the DNA TGTGCCAGCACGGGGACTCGCGAAAAACTGTTTTTT.

This clonotype has just a few counts. The V and J genes are TRBV6-1 and TRBJ1-5; D remains unclear. CDR3 length: 14 residues. CDR1 and CDR2 from the germline V gene are MNHNS and SASEGT. V gave up 6 bases and J gave up 1 base, with 10 bases separating them. The CDR3 is CASRLIRSNQPQHF. The CDR3 nucleotides are TGTGCCAGCAGATTAATAAGAAGCAATCAGCCCCAGCATTTT.